This paragraph reports one T cell receptor beta chain. Its antigen is unknown. Qualities for individual bases were not recorded, and no much larger clone is one base off. This specimen comes from a study of T-cell memory formation after mild COVID-19 (dated by TCRdb to 2020 to 2023). The study in broad terms: TCR sequence clusters from the two donors were found to be largely donor specific. In a couple of donors, T-cell clones that expanded and contracted after mild COVID-19 were followed by sequencing TCRalpha and TCRbeta repertoires longitudinally. Two young, previously healthy adult volunteers, one female and one male, were included in the cohort. The paper's findings and limits, for the study overall: Whether the second-wave clones peaking on day 37 were SARS-CoV-2 specific was not confirmed. Some responding clones were found in pre-infection memory, which suggests that pre-existing cross-reactive memory T cells took part in the SARS-CoV-2 response. From day 15 to 85, contracting clones showed balanced CD4/CD8 phenotypes, whereas a second wave of clones that expanded from day 15 to 37 leaned towards CD4+. The study covered only a couple of mild cases, and larger cohorts including severe cases with pre-infection samples were considered necessary. Contracting CD4+ clones were found mainly in CM and EM memory subsets, while CD8+ clones were enriched in EMRA.

Ficoll-Paque density gradient centrifugation was the method used to isolate PBMCs. The CDR3 runs 14 residues from the cysteine to the phenylalanine. CDR3 DNA only is kept here, 42 bases in frame from base 1. V is cut back by 4 bases and J by 4 bases, with 3 bases in the junction unmatched. CDR1 and CDR2, per the germline V gene (reference sequence), are LNHNV and YYDKDF. Sequencing used an Illumina NovaSeq 6000. TCRalpha and TCRbeta cDNA libraries were constructed by 5'RACE with constant-segment primers, with sample barcodes and unique molecular identifiers being introduced. Trizol reagent was used to extract RNA from every sample. Library amplification was performed in two PCR steps, and a second sample barcode and Illumina TruSeq adapters were introduced in the second step. Libraries were sequenced on an Illumina NovaSeq with 2 x 150 bp paired-end reads. Processing in the source paper ran as follows. Reads were demultiplexed and collapsed into UMI-guided consensus sequences with migec v1.2.7. Using mixcr v2.1.11, the UMI consensuses were aligned to TRA and TRB V and J templates and assembled into clonotypes. A clonotype was counted as expanded or contracted only if both edgeR and NoisET called the change significant, with noise models trained on biological replicates. For edgeR calls, a false discovery rate-adjusted p below 0.01 and a log2 fold-change threshold of 1 were applied. As an exploratory analysis of dynamics, PCA with hierarchical clustering was applied to max-normalized trajectories of the 1000 most abundant clonotypes. Each responding clone was given a CD4 or CD8 phenotype based on the CD4+ and CD8+ repertoires, which had been sequenced separately. TCRdb trimmed the raw reads at Q25, called clones with MiXCR and kept productive beta chains. Rows matching on CDR3 protein sequence are summarized as one entry with the most common DNA and genes. The V and J calls were not made by the authors but by TCRdb's processing. For this sample there are 250,000 to 400,000 distinct CDR3 sequences; 13% to 15% appear just once. The ten largest clones take up about 21% of the sample.

The V and J segments used are TRBV15 and TRBJ1-5; TRBD1 agrees with 8 junctional bases. The clonotype originates from a man between 18 and 35 years old who had mild COVID-19 (a few samples of this study predate the infection). The sample titles of this study are shuffled in the database, so cell type and time point are left out; the donor was told from shared clones. Sequenced sample: PBMCs or a T cell subset sorted from them (not recorded which). CDR3 reads: CATSITGGNQPQHF. The DNA sequence follows: TGTGCCACCAGCATAACAGGGGGGAATCAGCCCCAGCATTTT.